This T cell receptor beta chain was documented in a study of T-cell memory formation after mild COVID-19. TCRdb reanalysed the 5' RACE reads using MiXCR and keeps one entry per CDR3 protein. This sample has around 200,000 distinct CDR3 sequences; around 21% occur once, and the top ten carry about 21%. CDR1 and CDR2 (germline): MGHRA, YSYEKL. The CDR3 has 15 residues. V lost 1 base and J lost 0, with 6 bases in between. The rearrangement uses TRBV4-1 and TRBJ1-4; D is unresolved. This TCR was recovered from an adult woman who had mild COVID-19 (a few samples of this study predate the infection). Cell type and time point are not known. Specimen: PBMCs or a T cell subset sorted from them (not recorded which). As DNA, the CDR3 is TGCGCCAGCAGCCAAGCCGGGACAACTAATGAAAAACTGTTTTTT. As protein: CASSQAGTTNEKLFF.